The clone carrying this T cell receptor (beta chain) has only one observation. These data belong to a study of cytomegalovirus exposure and HLA in healthy donors. Trimming took 1 base from V and 2 from J, leaving 9 bases between them. CDR3 size: 14 residues. In germline, CDR1 is LNHNV, CDR2 YYDKDF (reference sequence). Use of 60 Vbeta and 13 Jbeta primers characterized the PCR. Here immunoSEQ multiplex PCR was the method, and the copy in TCRdb shows in-frame clones only, minus some. This table has 95,000 to 150,000 clones, approximately 67% appearing once. The origin of this receptor is a man younger than 30 in good health and CMV-seronegative. The sequenced material came from PBMCs. The J gene is TRBJ2-7, the V gene TRBV15; weak D call: TRBD2 (5 bases). Here the CDR3 DNA reads TGTGCCACCAGCAGAGGCTGGGGAGCCTACGAGCAGTACTTC. Translated: CATSRGWGAYEQYF. The full variable domain, with the rest looked up from reference TRBV15 and TRBJ2-7, is DAMVIQNPRYQVTQFGKPVTLSCSQTLNHNVMYWYQQKSSQAPKLLFHYYDKDFNNEADTPDNFQSRRPNTSFCFLDIRSPGLGDTAMYLCATSRGWGAYEQYFGPGTRLTVT.